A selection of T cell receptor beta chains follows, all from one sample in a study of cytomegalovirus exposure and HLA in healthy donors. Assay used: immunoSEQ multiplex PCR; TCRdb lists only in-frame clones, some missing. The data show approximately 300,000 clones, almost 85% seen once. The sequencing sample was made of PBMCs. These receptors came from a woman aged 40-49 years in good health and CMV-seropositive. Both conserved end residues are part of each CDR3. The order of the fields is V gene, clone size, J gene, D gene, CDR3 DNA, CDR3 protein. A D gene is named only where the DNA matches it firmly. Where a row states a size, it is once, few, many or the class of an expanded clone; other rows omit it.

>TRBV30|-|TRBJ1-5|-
TGTGCCTGGAGTTGGCAGGGTTGGGGTTCCGATCAGCCCCAGCATTTT
CAWSWQGWGSDQPQHF
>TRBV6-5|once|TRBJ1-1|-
TGTGCCAGCAGTTACTCTTACGGGGGTCGTGAAGCTTTCTTT
CASSYSYGGREAFF
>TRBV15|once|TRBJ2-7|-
TGTGCCACCAGCAATCTCTACGAGCAGTACTTC
CATSNLYEQYF
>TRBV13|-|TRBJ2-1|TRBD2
TGTGCCAGCAGCCAACCGGGACTAGCGGGAGTTGAGCAGTTCTTC
CASSQPGLAGVEQFF
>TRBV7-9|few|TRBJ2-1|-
TGTGCCAGCAGCTTAGCCGGGATCCCCAATGAGCAGTTCTTC
CASSLAGIPNEQFF
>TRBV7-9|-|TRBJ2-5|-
TGTTCCAGCAGCTTAGGAAGGACACAAGAGACCCAGTACTTC
CSSSLGRTQETQYF
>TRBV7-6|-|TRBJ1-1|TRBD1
TGTGCCAGCAGCTTAGAATCGACAGGGAGGGCTTTCTTT
CASSLESTGRAFF
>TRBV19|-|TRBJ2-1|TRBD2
TGTGCCAGTAGTACAGGACTAGCGGGTAACAATGAGCAGTTCTTC
CASSTGLAGNNEQFF
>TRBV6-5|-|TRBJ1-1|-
TGTGCCAGCAGTTCCCCACAGGGACTGAACACTGAAGCTTTCTTT
CASSSPQGLNTEAFF
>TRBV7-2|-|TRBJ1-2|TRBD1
TGTGCCAGCAGCTCCCATTCGACAGGGGGGGACTATGGCTACACCTTC
CASSSHSTGGDYGYTF
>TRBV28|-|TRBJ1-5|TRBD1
TGTGCCAGCAGCTCTGTCGGACAGGGAGCTCAGCCCCAGCATTTT
CASSSVGQGAQPQHF
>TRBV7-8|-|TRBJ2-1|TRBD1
TGTGCCAGCAGCTCCGGGACAGGCTACAATGAGCAGTTCTTC
CASSSGTGYNEQFF
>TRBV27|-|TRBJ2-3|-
TGTGCCAGCAGTTTAAAGCCGACTTGGAGGAATACAGATACGCAGTATTTT
CASSLKPTWRNTDTQYF
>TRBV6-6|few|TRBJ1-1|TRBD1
TGTGCCAGCAGACCGACAGGGTCTGAAGCTTTCTTT
CASRPTGSEAFF
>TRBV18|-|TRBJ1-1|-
TGTGCAAGCTCCTTCTCCGGTGGTAACACTGAAGCTTTCTTT
CASSFSGGNTEAFF
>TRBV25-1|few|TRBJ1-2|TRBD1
TGTGCCAGCAGTGACACGTTAGACAGGGGAGTTGGCTACACCTTC
CASSDTLDRGVGYTF
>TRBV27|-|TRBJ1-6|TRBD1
TGTGCCAGCAGTTTTGGGGACAGGGGTAATTCACCCCTCCACTTT
CASSFGDRGNSPLHF
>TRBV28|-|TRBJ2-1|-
TGTGCCAGCCGTCGGGAGTCCAGGACGGATGAGCAGTTCTTC
CASRRESRTDEQFF
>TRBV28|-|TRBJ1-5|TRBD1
TGTGCCAGCAGCATGACAGGGGCCGGCAATCAGCCCCAGCATTTT
CASSMTGAGNQPQHF
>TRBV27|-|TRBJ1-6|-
TGTGCCAGCAGTTTCAACTATCCCACATTCAGCTCCTATAATTCACCCCTCCACTTT
CASSFNYPTFSSYNSPLHF
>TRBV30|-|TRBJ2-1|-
TGTGCCTGGACGCGACCGGCCACAGGGAATGAGCAGTTCTTC
CAWTRPATGNEQFF
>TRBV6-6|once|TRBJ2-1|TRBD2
TGTGCCAGCAGTTACTTGGCAGGGACTAGAAATGAGCAGTTCTTC
CASSYLAGTRNEQFF
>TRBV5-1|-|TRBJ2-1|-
TGCGCCAGCAGCTCTACCAACTCCTACAATGAGCAGTTCTTC
CASSSTNSYNEQFF
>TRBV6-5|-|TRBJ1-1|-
TGTGCCAGCAGTTACTCCGCGGGTGAAGCTTTCTTT
CASSYSAGEAFF
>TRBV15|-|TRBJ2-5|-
TGTGCCACCAGCAGAGAGGGCCTTTTACAAGAGACCCAGTACTTC
CATSREGLLQETQYF
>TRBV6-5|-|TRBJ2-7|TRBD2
TGTGCCAGCAGTTACTCGATTGGGGGGGGAGCCTACGAGCAGTACTTC
CASSYSIGGGAYEQYF
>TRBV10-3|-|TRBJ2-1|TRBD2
TGTGCCATCCGGCTAGCGGGGGTCAATGAGCAGTTCTTC
CAIRLAGVNEQFF
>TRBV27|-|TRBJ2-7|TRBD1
TGTGCCAGCTGGAACCGGGACAGAATACCCTACGAGCAGTACTTC
CASWNRDRIPYEQYF
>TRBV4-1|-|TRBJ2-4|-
TGCGCCAGCAGCCTAGACTCAGCCAAAAACATTCAGTACTTC
CASSLDSAKNIQYF
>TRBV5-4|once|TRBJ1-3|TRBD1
TGTGCCAGCAGCTTGGGTGGGGACAGCGGAAACACCATATATTTT
CASSLGGDSGNTIYF
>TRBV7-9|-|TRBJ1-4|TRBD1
TGTGCCAGCAGCCACAGGGGTACTAATGAAAAACTGTTTTTT
CASSHRGTNEKLFF
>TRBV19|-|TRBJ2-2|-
TGTGCCAGTAGTATCCGGTCGTCTGGTGGTTCGAACACCGGGGAGCTGTTTTTT
CASSIRSSGGSNTGELFF
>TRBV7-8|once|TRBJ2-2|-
TGTGCCAGCAGCTTGGGGCAGGGCAACACCGGGGAGCTGTTTTTT
CASSLGQGNTGELFF
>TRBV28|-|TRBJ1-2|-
TGTGCCAGCAGTACCTCCCAGGGGAATTCTGGCTACACCTTC
CASSTSQGNSGYTF
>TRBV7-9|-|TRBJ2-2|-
TGTGCCAGCAGCCCGGGGACGAACACCGGGGAGCTGTTTTTT
CASSPGTNTGELFF
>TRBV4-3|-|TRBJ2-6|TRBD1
TGCGCCAGCAGCCAAGAACCGCCGGGACAGCAATCTGGGGCCAACGTCCTGACTTTC
CASSQEPPGQQSGANVLTF
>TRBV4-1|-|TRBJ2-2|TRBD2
TGCGCCAGCAACCAAACGGCTAGCGGGGGTACCGGGGAGCTGTTTTTT
CASNQTASGGTGELFF
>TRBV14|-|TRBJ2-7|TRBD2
TGTGCCAGCGCCGGGACCGGGACTAGCGGGACCATCGAGCAGTACTTC
CASAGTGTSGTIEQYF
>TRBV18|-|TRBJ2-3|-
TGTGCCAGCTGTTTAGTCGGCACAGATACGCAGTATTTT
CASCLVGTDTQYF
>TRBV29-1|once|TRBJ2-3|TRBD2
TGCAGCGTTGAAGATGGGCTAGCGGGAGTGCAAGATACGCAGTATTTT
CSVEDGLAGVQDTQYF
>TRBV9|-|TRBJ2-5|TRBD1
TGTGCCAGCAGCCCGCGACAGGGCGGAGAGACCCAGTACTTC
CASSPRQGGETQYF
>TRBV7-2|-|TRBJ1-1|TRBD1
TGTGCCAGCAGCTTACTCCCCAGGTCGACAGGGGTGAACACTGAAGCTTTCTTT
CASSLLPRSTGVNTEAFF
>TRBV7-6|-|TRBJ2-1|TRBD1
TGTGCCAGCAGCTTATTTACCCCCCACATAGTCACAGGGGTGGGACACAATGAGCAGTTCTTC
CASSLFTPHIVTGVGHNEQFF
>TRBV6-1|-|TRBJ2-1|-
TGTGCCAGCAGTGACGAGACAGGTCAGGCCTACAATGAGCAGTTCTTC
CASSDETGQAYNEQFF
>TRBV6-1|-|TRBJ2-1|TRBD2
TGTGCCAGCAGCCCGACTAGCGGGATGCGGGAGCAGTTCTTC
CASSPTSGMREQFF
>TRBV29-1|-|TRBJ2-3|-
TGCAGCGTTGAAGATGGCGGGAGAGGGGGAGACACAGATACGCAGTATTTT
CSVEDGGRGGDTDTQYF